The entry below gives a single TCR beta chain sequence along with its context. Antigen unknown. This entry belongs to a study of shared clonotypes between healthy human individuals. V shed 7 bases and J shed 1 base, with 11 bases lying between them. Germline loops: CDR1 SGHTS, CDR2 YDEGEE. This CDR3 region has 13 residues. This was a deep-level run. For each subset, genomic DNA was distributed in equal portions over several immunoSEQ plates. Sequenced by immunoSEQ multiplex PCR; TCRdb stores in-frame clones only, minus some. The sample holds over a million clones, around 98% seen once. Points from the study as a whole: Tissues were not sampled, only blood, and their repertoires likely differ. Clonotype sharing across donors was expected to vary with sequencing depth.

Sequencing input: naive CD4+ T cells sorted from blood. The subset is: CD45RA+ positively selected. The TCR sequence derives from a young man in good health. This chain connects TRBV5-8 to TRBJ1-1; D uncertain. The CDR3 DNA reads as TGTGCCAGCCCCGGTCCGGAGAACACTGAAGCTTTCTTT. Translated: CASPGPENTEAFF.